The T cell receptor (beta chain) described here comes from a study of T-cell memory formation after mild COVID-19. MiXCR, applied by TCRdb to the 5' RACE reads, yields one record per CDR3 protein. The repertoire holds more than 70,000 distinct CDR3 sequences, with roughly 13% as singletons. The CDR3 runs 15 residues. Trimming at V came to 7 bases and at J to 3 bases, leaving 7 bases not matched to a gene. Germline V gene data show CDR1 as LGHDT and CDR2 as YNNKEL (reference sequence). This clonotype showed up just a few times. The receptor was derived from an adult woman who had mild COVID-19 (a few samples of this study predate the infection). Cell type and time point are not known. V usage is TRBV3-1 and J usage is TRBJ2-3, with 10 bases matching TRBD2. Sequencing input: PBMCs or a T cell subset sorted from them (not recorded which). This CDR3 reads CASTESGGATDTQYF. DNA of the CDR3: TGTGCCAGCACCGAAAGCGGGGGGGCGACAGATACGCAGTATTTT.